The rows below give T cell receptor beta chains drawn from one sample of a study of T cell changes during pregnancy in multiple sclerosis. The table came from immunoSEQ multiplex PCR; TCRdb's copy has only in-frame clones and leaves some out. The sample holds tens of thousands of clones, 80% to 90% seen once. The source was CD4+ T cells from peripheral blood mononuclear cells, collected in the first trimester of pregnancy. These receptors all come from a female donor with multiple sclerosis, enrolled in a pregnancy study. Both conserved end residues are part of each CDR3. The D gene is left open where the match is weak. Part of the rows lack a size; the others show once, few, many or a class for expanded clones.

cdr3_nt	cdr3_aa	clone_size	d_call	v_call	j_call
TGTGCCTGGAGTCCCGCCAGGGATGGCGCCCAGCATTTT	CAWSPARDGAQHF	-	-	TRBV30	TRBJ1-5
TGCGCCAGCAGCCCTGGCGGGGACTACAATGAGCAGTTCTTC	CASSPGGDYNEQFF	-	-	TRBV5-1	TRBJ2-1
TGTGCCAGCAGTGAGCAGGGGGATGACTATGGCTACACCTTC	CASSEQGDDYGYTF	once	TRBD1	TRBV2	TRBJ1-2
TGTGCCAGCAGCCAAGTGAGGGTCCAGCGGGGGGGCCGGTCCTACAATGAGCAGTTCTTC	CASSQVRVQRGGRSYNEQFF	-	TRBD2	TRBV4-2	TRBJ2-1
TGTGCCAGCAGTTACTCGGCCCACTCTGGAAACACCATATATTTT	CASSYSAHSGNTIYF	-	-	TRBV6-5	TRBJ1-3
TGTGCCAGTAGTATGATGGGACAGATCTACGAGCAGTACTTC	CASSMMGQIYEQYF	once	TRBD1	TRBV19	TRBJ2-7
TGTGCCAGCAGCCAAGGGTCTAGCGGGAAAAATGAGCAGTTCTTC	CASSQGSSGKNEQFF	-	TRBD2	TRBV4-2	TRBJ2-1
TGCAGCGGCGAGGACAGGCGCACTGAAGCTTTCTTT	CSGEDRRTEAFF	-	TRBD1	TRBV29-1	TRBJ1-1
TGTGCCAGCAGTGAAGGGACAGGGTACTACGAGCAGTACTTC	CASSEGTGYYEQYF	-	TRBD1	TRBV2	TRBJ2-7
TGTGCCAGCAGCTCGGCTACAGGGAGCGGTCAGCCCCAGCATTTT	CASSSATGSGQPQHF	-	-	TRBV7-8	TRBJ1-5
TGCAGCGCCTTGGTTATTATCCAGGGGAATGAGCAGTTCTTC	CSALVIIQGNEQFF	-	-	TRBV29-1	TRBJ2-1
TGTGCCAGCAGCCCGATTCTTTTATTTGGGGGGGCCCCCGGGGAGCTGTTTTTT	CASSPILLFGGAPGELFF	-	-	TRBV7-3	TRBJ2-2